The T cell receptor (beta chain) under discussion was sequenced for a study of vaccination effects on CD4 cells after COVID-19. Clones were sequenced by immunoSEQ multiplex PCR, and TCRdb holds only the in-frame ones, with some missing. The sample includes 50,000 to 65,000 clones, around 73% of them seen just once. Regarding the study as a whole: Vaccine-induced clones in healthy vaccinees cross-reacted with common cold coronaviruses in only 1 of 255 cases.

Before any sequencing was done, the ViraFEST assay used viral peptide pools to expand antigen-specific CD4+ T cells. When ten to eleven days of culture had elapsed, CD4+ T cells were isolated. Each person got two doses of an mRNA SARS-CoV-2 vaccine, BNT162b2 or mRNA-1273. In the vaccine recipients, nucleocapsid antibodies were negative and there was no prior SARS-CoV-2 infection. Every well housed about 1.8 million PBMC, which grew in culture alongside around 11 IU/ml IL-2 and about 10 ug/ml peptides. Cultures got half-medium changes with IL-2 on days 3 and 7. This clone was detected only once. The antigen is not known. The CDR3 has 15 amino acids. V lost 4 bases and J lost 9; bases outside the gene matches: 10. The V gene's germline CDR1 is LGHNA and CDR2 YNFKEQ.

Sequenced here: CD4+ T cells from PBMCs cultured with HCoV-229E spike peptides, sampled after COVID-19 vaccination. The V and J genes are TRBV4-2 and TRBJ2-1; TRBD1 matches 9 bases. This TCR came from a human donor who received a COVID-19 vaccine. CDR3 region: CASSPKGQGGSEQFF. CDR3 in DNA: TGTGCCAGCAGCCCAAAGGGACAGGGTGGAAGTGAGCAGTTCTTC.